Detailed here is one T cell receptor beta chain. The sample belongs to a study of blood T cell repertoires in COVID-19. Overall study context: There were acute and convalescent COVID-19 samples, and they came from the United States, Italy and Spain.

Study processing details: It was from reference gene primer amplification that nucleated cell counts were estimated. Assay used: immunoSEQ multiplex PCR; TCRdb lists only in-frame clones, some missing. That table supplies the V and J calls and clone size; D and trimming were determined from the DNA. The table lists 300,000 to 350,000 clones, 90% to 95% of them singletons, with approximately 4.1% in the top ten. Categorization into cohorts depended on clinical history that participants reported. The CDR3 consists of 14 residues. After removal of 5 bases from V and 3 bases from J, the junction contained 7 bases not matched to a gene. The V gene's germline CDR1 is MNHEY and CDR2 SVGAGI.

V usage is TRBV6-5 and J usage is TRBJ2-7, with 7 bases lining up with TRBD1. Specimen: PBMCs or T cells enriched from blood (not recorded which). This clonotype originated in a woman aged 25 to 45 who had been exposed to COVID-19. For the CDR3, the DNA is TGTGCCAGCAGTCCCACGTCAGGGGGCTACGAGCAGTACTTC. It encodes CASSPTSGGYEQYF.